The 28 T cell receptor beta chains reported below all come from one sample, sequenced in a study of T-cell reconstitution after alpha-beta-depleted transplantation in children (dated by TCRdb to about 2016). What this sample's time point label stands for: day 60 (about 2 months) after transplantation. Explained via the paper, the treatment or condition label denotes: allogeneic hematopoietic cell transplantation with graft depleted of TCRalphabeta T cells and CD19 B cells. Libraries were made using PCR. Sequencing instrument: Illumina HiSeq 2500. To normalize quantification of the TCRbeta repertoire, the TCR libraries were built with molecular barcoding that relied on unique molecular identifiers. The public reads were quality trimmed at Q25 with fastp and then assembled into clones with MiXCR by TCRdb, keeping productive beta chains. Each CDR3 protein appears once, grouped with its most common genes and DNA. The sample contains roughly 52,000 distinct CDR3 sequences, roughly 5% of them found a single time. The top ten hold 30% of the sample.

The specimen comprised PBMCs, mostly from graft donor cells, sampled 60 days after TCRalphabeta/CD19-depleted stem cell transplant. Receptors originate from a female patient aged 2-10 years who had a stem cell transplant for aplastic anemia, so the T cells may come from the graft donor.

This clonotype has a handful of counts. This sequence joins TRBV7-3 and TRBJ2-5; D is ambiguous. V lost 0 bases and J lost 9, with 11 bases in between. Looked up from germline, CDR1 is SGHTA and CDR2 is FQGTGA. This CDR3 is built from 13 residues. The CDR3 DNA reads TGTGCCAGCAGCTTAACTCTCTCGTCGCCCCAGTACTTC. Protein: CASSLTLSSPQYF.

This clonotype was detected many times. The rearrangement links TRBV18 to TRBJ2-5; D ambiguous. The CDR3 loop spans 11 amino acids. Trimming shortened V by 2 bases and J by 5 bases, and 3 bases separated the two germline ends. Germline CDR1 and CDR2: KGHSH and LQKENI. DNA for the CDR3: TGTGCCAGCTCACCAGGGGAGACCCAGTACTTC. Its translation: CASSPGETQYF.

This clonotype was detected many times. DNA of the CDR3: TGCAGTGCTAGTCCCGGGAGGGATACGCAGTATTTT. This translates into CSASPGRDTQYF. The chain has TRBV20-1 and TRBJ2-3; 7 nucleotides line up with TRBD2. The CDR3 has 12 residues. Germline assignment: CDR1 DFQATT and CDR2 SNEGSKA (reference sequence). The J segment lost 6 bases and the V segment lost 3 bases, leaving 3 bases of the junction unmatched.

This clonotype was observed many times. V is TRBV28 and J is TRBJ2-3, with 10 bases matching TRBD2. V was clipped by 5 bases and J by 2 bases; unmatched bases: 7. This CDR3 has 16 residues. The germline V gene has CDR1 MDHEN and CDR2 SYDVKM. The CDR3 loop is CASSPHLAGATDTQYF. CDR3 nucleotides: TGTGCCAGCAGTCCCCACCTAGCGGGGGCCACAGATACGCAGTATTTT.

This clonotype appeared many times. V gene TRBV9 combines with J gene TRBJ2-7; D not certain. CDR1 and CDR2 from the germline V gene are SGDLS and YYNGEE. The CDR3 length is 12 residues. V was clipped by 1 base and J by 2 bases, with 4 bases between them. The CDR3 protein is CASSVRTYEQYF. DNA of the CDR3: TGTGCCAGCAGCGTAAGGACCTACGAGCAGTACTTC.

This clonotype has ten or more counts. The chain recombines TRBV6-1 with TRBJ2-3; tentative D call: TRBD1 (5 bases). Looked up from germline, CDR1 is MNHNS and CDR2 is SASEGT. The CDR3 totals 14 residues. With 2 bases removed from V and 3 bases from J, the gap between germline ends came to 9 bases. The CDR3 sequence is CASSEIGATDTQYF. The CDR3 nucleotides are TGTGCCAGCAGTGAAATTGGGGCGACAGATACGCAGTATTTT.

The chain couples TRBV7-2 to TRBJ2-5, with 10 bases aligning to TRBD2. With 3 bases clipped from V and 5 bases from J, the junction kept 3 bases outside the gene matches. Germline lookup yields CDR1 SGHTA and CDR2 FQGNSA. This CDR3 has 14 residues. This chain's CDR3 is CASSLEAGGETQYF. Written as DNA, the CDR3 is TGTGCCAGCAGCTTGGAAGCGGGGGGGGAGACCCAGTACTTC. Variable domain in full (rest from reference TRBV7-2 and TRBJ2-5): GAGVSQSPSNKVTEKGKDVELRCDPISGHTALYWYRQSLGQGLEFLIYFQGNSAPDKSGLPSDRFSAERTGGSVSTLTIQRTQQEDSAVYLCASSLEAGGETQYFGPGTRLLVL.

This chain joins TRBV2 and TRBJ2-1; a weak D match, TRBD2 (5 bases). The V gene's germline CDR1 is SNHLY and CDR2 FYNNEI. This CDR3 is 16 amino acids long. The V and J ends lost 5 bases and 0 bases respectively, with 14 bases between them. In DNA form, the CDR3 reads TGTGCCAGCAGTCGTGAGCGGCAACGCTCCTACAATGAGCAGTTCTTC. Translation gives CASSRERQRSYNEQFF.

The chain recombines TRBV20-1 with TRBJ2-3; 8 bases map to TRBD1. J lost 4 bases, V lost 0 bases, and 3 bases had no gene match. From germline, CDR1 is DFQATT and CDR2 SNEGSKA (reference sequence). There are 14 residues in the CDR3. The CDR3 coding sequence is TGCAGTGCTAGAGATCCGACAGGGGCAGATACGCAGTATTTT. It codes for CSARDPTGADTQYF.

This clonotype was seen many times. This chain connects TRBV6-1 to TRBJ2-1; perhaps TRBD1 as D (6 bases). CDR1 is MNHNS, CDR2 SASEGT, per germline. CDR3 length equals 15 residues. Between the trimmed V and J ends, which lost 2 bases and 0 bases, there was a span of 8 bases. CDR3: CASSEQGSSYNEQFF. CDR3 nucleotides: TGTGCCAGCAGTGAACAGGGGAGCTCCTACAATGAGCAGTTCTTC.

The chain uses TRBV3-1 and TRBJ2-7; 7 positions match TRBD1. The CDR3 is 13 amino acids. Trimming took 3 bases from V and 6 from J; bases not matched to a gene: 5. Per the germline V gene, CDR1 is LGHDT and CDR2 is YNNKEL (reference sequence). The CDR3 DNA follows: TGTGCCAGCAGCCACGGTCGGACAGGCGAGCAGTACTTC. Its protein is CASSHGRTGEQYF.

This clonotype was seen repeatedly, ten times or more. The V and J genes are TRBV28 and TRBJ2-1; 7 bases fit TRBD1. The V gene end was trimmed by 4 bases and the J gene end by 7 bases; junction bases not matched to a gene: 1. The germline gives CDR1 MDHEN, CDR2 SYDVKM. CDR3 length: 12 residues. This CDR3 reads CASSSQGNEQFF. The CDR3 nucleotides are TGTGCCAGCAGTTCACAGGGGAATGAGCAGTTCTTC.

This clonotype appeared many times. This CDR3 is CASDGNRGTDTQYF. CDR3 DNA: TGTGCCAGCGATGGGAACAGGGGCACAGATACGCAGTATTTT. The chain employs TRBV2 and TRBJ2-3; perhaps TRBD1 as D (6 bases). Germline values: CDR1 SNHLY, CDR2 FYNNEI. The CDR3 extends over 14 amino acids. Trimming shortened V by 8 bases and J by 1 base, and 13 bases separated the two germline ends.

V gene TRBV5-1 combines with J gene TRBJ1-1, with 9 bases matching TRBD1. Looked up from germline, CDR1 is SGHRS and CDR2 is YFSETQ. The CDR3 extends over 14 amino acids. Trimming at V came to 4 bases and at J to 2 bases, leaving 3 bases not matched to a gene. In DNA, the CDR3 is TGCGCCAGCAGCGGGGGACAGGGAAACACTGAAGCTTTCTTT. Translating it yields CASSGGQGNTEAFF.

In this sample, this clonotype turned up many times. The chain links TRBV5-1 to TRBJ2-3, with D unclear. In germline, CDR1 is SGHRS, CDR2 YFSETQ. The CDR3 is 15 amino acids. Trimming stripped 0 bases from V and 5 bases from J, with 13 bases between. The CDR3 loop is CASSLEPRGGDTQYF. CDR3 DNA: TGCGCCAGCAGCTTGGAACCCAGAGGTGGAGATACGCAGTATTTT.

The chain is built from TRBV5-1 and TRBJ2-7, with D possibly matching TRBD2 (5 bases). Per germline, CDR1 SGHRS and CDR2 YFSETQ. CDR3 length: 14 residues. V lost 0 bases, J lost 5 bases, and 12 bases lay in between. The CDR3 DNA sequence: TGCGCCAGCAGCTTGGTTCGGGGAAGGGACGAGCAGTACTTC. It codes for CASSLVRGRDEQYF.

This clonotype was seen ten or more times. This chain connects TRBV2 to TRBJ2-7; D remains unclear. Trimming cost V 3 bases and J 3 bases, with 6 bases left between them. Germline lookup yields CDR1 SNHLY and CDR2 FYNNEI. The CDR3 has 12 amino acids. CDR3 bases: TGTGCCAGCAGTGAGGAAGGCTACGAGCAGTACTTC. Residues: CASSEEGYEQYF. The whole variable domain, filled in from reference TRBV2 and TRBJ2-7, reads EPEVTQTPSHQVTQMGQEVILRCVPISNHLYFYWYRQILGQKVEFLVSFYNNEISEKSEIFDDQFSVERPDGSNFTLKIRSTKLEDSAMYFCASSEEGYEQYFGPGTRLTVT.

As for this clonotype: A read error may explain this, as a much larger clone is one base away. The chain couples TRBV19 to TRBJ2-7; D might be TRBD1 (5 bases). Germline V gives CDR1 LNHDA, CDR2 SQIVND (reference sequence). The CDR3 contains 13 residues. CDR3 nucleotide sequence: TGTGCCAGTAGTTTACAGGTCTCCTACGATCAGTACTTC. Translation gives CASSLQVSYDQYF.

Ten or more counts support this clonotype. The CDR3 region is CASSLVGAGSYNEQFF. The CDR3 DNA reads as TGTGCCAGCAGCTTAGTGGGGGCTGGATCCTACAATGAGCAGTTCTTC. V gene TRBV7-2 combines with J gene TRBJ2-1, with a possible D match to TRBD1 (6 bases). This CDR3 is 16 amino acids long. The V gene lost 1 base and the J gene lost 1 base, with 11 bases spanning the gap. CDR1 SGHTA and CDR2 FQGNSA come from the germline V gene.

In this sample, this clonotype turned up many times. The chain has TRBV5-1 and TRBJ2-5; D is unclear. The ends were cut back, 5 bases at V and 3 bases at J, with 14 bases in the middle. Germline lookup yields CDR1 SGHRS and CDR2 YFSETQ. CDR3 size: 14 residues. CDR3 region: CASRKRPLEETQYF. The DNA of the CDR3 is TGCGCCAGCAGAAAAAGGCCACTTGAAGAGACCCAGTACTTC.

V is TRBV5-1 and J is TRBJ2-5; D possibly corresponds to TRBD2 (5 bases). Germline lookup yields CDR1 SGHRS and CDR2 YFSETQ. V lost 0 bases and J lost 2, with 17 bases in between. This CDR3 spans 17 amino acids. The CDR3 sequence: CASSLGAGHPAQETQYF. Written as DNA, the CDR3 is TGCGCCAGCAGCTTGGGTGCGGGCCATCCAGCTCAAGAGACCCAGTACTTC.

This clonotype has a count of ten or more. The junction differs from germline at one of its ends, possibly a read error. The chain links TRBV9 to TRBJ1-6; 8 positions agree with TRBD1. The germline V gene has CDR1 SGDLS and CDR2 YYNGEE. CDR3 length: 14 residues. The CDR3 here is CASSTTGDKSPLHF. CDR3 DNA: TGTGCCAGCAGCACGACAGGGGATAAATCACCCCTCCACTTT. The whole variable domain, filled in from reference TRBV9 and TRBJ1-6, reads DSGVTQTPKHLITATGQRVTLRCSPRSGDLSVYWYQQSLDQGLQFLIQYYNGEERAKGNILERFSAQQFPDLHSELNLSSLELGDSALYFCASSTTGDKSPLHFGNGTRLTVT.

This clonotype showed up just a few times. A read error may account for a junction end that differs from germline. The chain carries TRBV2 and TRBJ2-7; 8 bases line up with TRBD2. This CDR3 spans 16 amino acids. CDR1 is SNHLY, CDR2 FYNNEI, per germline. DNA of the CDR3: TGTGCCAGCAGTGTCCGGGAACTAGCGGCCTCCCACGAGCAGTACTTC. Translated, it gives CASSVRELAASHEQYF.

This chain uses TRBV6-2 or TRBV6-3 with TRBJ2-1; 7 bases line up with TRBD1. The CDR3 loop spans 13 amino acids. Germline V gene lookup returns CDR1 MNHEY and CDR2 SVGEGT. J was trimmed by 9 bases and V by 5 bases; bases with no gene match: 7. The CDR3 is CASSDRQGSEQFF. Here the CDR3 DNA reads TGTGCCAGCAGTGACAGACAGGGAAGTGAGCAGTTCTTC.

This clonotype was detected ten times or more. Likely a read error: the CDR3 ends without its conserved phenylalanine or tryptophan. J is TRBJ2-5 and V is TRBV5-1, with 9 bases aligning to TRBD2. Germline CDR1 is SGHRS and CDR2 is YFSETQ. Unmatched junction bases numbered 10, after V lost 5 bases and J lost 2 bases. This CDR3 is built from 16 residues. The CDR3 loop reads CASRGSAGGTQETQYL. The CDR3 nucleotides are TGCGCCAGCAGGGGGTCCGCGGGAGGGACTCAAGAGACCCAGTACCTC.

This clonotype occurred many times. The gene calls are TRBV2 and TRBJ2-5, with TRBD1 identical over 7 bases. The CDR3 totals 14 residues. In germline, CDR1 is SNHLY, CDR2 FYNNEI. J was trimmed by 2 bases and V by 5 bases; bases with no gene match: 5. This chain's CDR3 is CASSRDSRQETQYF. The DNA for the CDR3 is TGTGCCAGCAGTAGGGACAGCAGACAAGAGACCCAGTACTTC.

This clonotype was counted ten times or more. The chain carries TRBV5-1 and TRBJ2-5; D is unresolved. Germline V gives CDR1 SGHRS, CDR2 YFSETQ. This CDR3 is 13 amino acids long. V dropped 0 bases and J dropped 2 bases, with 5 bases sitting between them. CDR3 residues: CASSLGPQETQYF. Written as DNA, the CDR3 is TGCGCCAGCAGCTTGGGACCGCAAGAGACCCAGTACTTC. The entire variable domain, with the rest obtained from reference TRBV5-1 and TRBJ2-5, is as follows: KAGVTQTPRYLIKTRGQQVTLSCSPISGHRSVSWYQQTPGQGLQFLFEYFSETQRNKGNFPGRFSGRQFSNSRSEMNVSTLELGDSALYLCASSLGPQETQYFGPGTRLLVL.

The sample holds many counts of this clonotype. In nucleotides, the CDR3 is TGTGCCAGCAGACTCGGACTAGCGGGGACAGAGACCCAGTACTTC. This translates into CASRLGLAGTETQYF. The chain is built from TRBV6-5 and TRBJ2-5; 12 nucleotides agree with TRBD2. CDR1 is MNHEY, CDR2 SVGAGI, per germline. The length of the CDR3 is 15 residues. Trimming cost V 6 bases and J 4 bases; bases outside gene matches: 6.